The source of this TCR beta chain is a study of CD4 and CD8 cells across lung adenocarcinoma regions. This CDR3 spans 15 amino acids. Germline assignment: CDR1 MNHNS and CDR2 SASEGT. V gave up 3 bases and J gave up 4 bases, with 15 bases separating them. TCRdb used MiXCR to reprocess the PCR reads, holding one entry per CDR3 protein. Of about 25,000 distinct CDR3 sequences in the sample, about 50% were seen once. Localized lung adenocarcinoma, a non-small cell lung cancer, affected the donors. The sequence came from a male donor with lung adenocarcinoma. The CD4 and CD8 labels of this study may be unreliable. This chain uses TRBV6-1 with TRBJ1-1; possible D gene TRBD1, 6 bases. What was sequenced was CD4+ T cells from the center of a lung tumor. Here the CDR3 reads CASSDTGRDGTEAFF. CDR3 coding DNA: TGTGCCAGCAGTGACACAGGGAGGGATGGCACTGAAGCTTTCTTT.